A single sample is the source of the 5 T cell receptor beta chains below, sequenced in a study of shared clonotypes between healthy human individuals. Clones were read by immunoSEQ multiplex PCR, and TCRdb kept only the in-frame ones, dropping some. The sample consists of approximately 2.5 million clones, over 85% of them appearing once. Input material: naive CD4+ T cells from PBMCs. As to subset: CD45RA+ positively selected. These receptors were taken from a man aged 18 to 30 in good health. Some clones in this sample may be carry-over from other donors' samples.

The chain carries TRBV9 and TRBJ1-3, with no clear D. V was clipped by 0 bases and J by 4 bases, with 11 bases between them. Germline V gives CDR1 SGDLS, CDR2 YYNGEE. This CDR3 spans 15 amino acids. CDR3 in amino acids: CASSVERPGGNTIYF. Here the CDR3 DNA reads TGTGCCAGCAGCGTAGAGCGACCGGGGGGAAACACCATATATTTT. Full variable domain (missing parts from reference TRBV9 and TRBJ1-3): DSGVTQTPKHLITATGQRVTLRCSPRSGDLSVYWYQQSLDQGLQFLIQYYNGEERAKGNILERFSAQQFPDLHSELNLSSLELGDSALYFCASSVERPGGNTIYFGEGSWLTVV.

As regards this clone: The same CDR3 also results from other DNA sequences found in this sample. The chain recombines TRBV18 with TRBJ2-7, with 14 bases that match TRBD2. Germline V gene data show CDR1 as KGHSH and CDR2 as LQKENI. V trimming: 3 bases; J trimming: 3 bases; junction bases outside the gene matches: 1. The CDR3 is 15 residues long. The CDR3 DNA follows: TGTGCCAGCTCACCGGGACTAGCGGGAGACTACGAGCAGTACTTC. This sequence encodes CASSPGLAGDYEQYF.

J is TRBJ2-3 and V is TRBV5-1; 8 nucleotides align to TRBD1. The V and J ends lost 4 bases and 2 bases, in that order; junction bases with no gene match: 6. Germline values: CDR1 SGHRS, CDR2 YFSETQ. The CDR3 length is 15 residues. The CDR3 nucleotides read TGCGCCAGCAGCCCGCACAGGGGGGACACAGATACGCAGTATTTT. It is translated as CASSPHRGDTDTQYF.

A remark on this clone: The junction departs from the called germline gene at one end, perhaps through a read error. This chain links TRBV4-2 with TRBJ2-7, with 7 nucleotides matching TRBD2. Looked up from germline, CDR1 is LGHNA and CDR2 is YNFKEQ. The CDR3 is made up of 13 amino acids. As DNA, the CDR3 is TGTGCCAGCAGCCGCCCTTTAAACCGGGAGGTAAGCTTC. As protein: CASSRPLNREVSF.

The chain recombines TRBV6-5 with TRBJ1-1; 10 nucleotides match TRBD1. The CDR3 has 14 residues. CDR1 is MNHEY, CDR2 SVGAGI, per germline. V trimming: 3 bases; J trimming: 11 bases; junction bases outside the gene matches: 9. The chain's CDR3 is CASSYSGQGFDAFF. Written as DNA, the CDR3 is TGTGCCAGCAGTTATTCGGGACAGGGGTTTGATGCTTTCTTT.